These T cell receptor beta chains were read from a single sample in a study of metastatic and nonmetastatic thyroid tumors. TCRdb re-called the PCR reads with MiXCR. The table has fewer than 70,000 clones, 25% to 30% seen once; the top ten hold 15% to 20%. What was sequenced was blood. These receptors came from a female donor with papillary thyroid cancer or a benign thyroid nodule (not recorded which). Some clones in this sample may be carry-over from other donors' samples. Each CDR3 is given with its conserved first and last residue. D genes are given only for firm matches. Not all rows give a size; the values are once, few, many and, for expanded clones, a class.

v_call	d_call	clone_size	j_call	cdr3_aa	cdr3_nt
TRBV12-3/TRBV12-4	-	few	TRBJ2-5	CASSSSDTRKTQYF	TGTGCCAGCAGTTCCTCCGACACTCGGAAGACCCAGTACTTC
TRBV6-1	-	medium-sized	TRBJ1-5	CASSGPPWNAQPQHF	TGTGCCAGCAGTGGACCTCCGTGGAATGCGCAGCCCCAGCATTTT
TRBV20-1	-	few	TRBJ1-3	CSAERGVTIYF	TGCAGTGCGGAGAGGGGTGTCACCATATATTTT
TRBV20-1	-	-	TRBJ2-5	CSADKETQYF	TGCAGTGCCGATAAAGAGACCCAGTACTTC
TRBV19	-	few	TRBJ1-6	CASTPFRDKGAPLHF	TGTGCCAGTACCCCCTTCCGGGACAAGGGGGCACCCCTCCACTTT
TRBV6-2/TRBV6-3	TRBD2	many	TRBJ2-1	CASLPSGLAGLSSYNEQFF	TGTGCCAGCCTACCATCGGGACTAGCGGGACTCTCCTCCTACAATGAGCAGTTCTTC
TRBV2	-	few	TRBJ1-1	CASRRGVGTEAFF	TGTGCCAGCAGACGGGGGGTTGGGACTGAAGCTTTCTTT
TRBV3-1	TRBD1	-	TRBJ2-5	CASSQGGDRGLWTQYF	TGTGCCAGCAGCCAAGGGGGGGACAGGGGCTTATGGACCCAGTACTTC
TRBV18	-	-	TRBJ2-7	CASSPPPDRYEQYF	TGTGCCAGCTCACCACCGCCGGACCGCTACGAGCAGTACTTC
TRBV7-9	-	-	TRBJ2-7	CASSSLDATYEQYF	TGTGCCAGCAGCTCACTCGACGCAACCTACGAGCAGTACTTC
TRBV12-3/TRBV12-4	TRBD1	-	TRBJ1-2	CASSLIQGARGYTF	TGTGCCAGCAGTTTAATTCAGGGGGCGCGAGGCTACACCTTC
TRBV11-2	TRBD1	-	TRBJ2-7	CASSLVGAGTGLYEQYF	TGTGCCAGCAGCTTAGTAGGTGCCGGGACAGGGCTCTACGAGCAGTACTTC
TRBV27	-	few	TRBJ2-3	CASSLGGTVYTDTQYF	TGTGCCAGCAGTTTAGGCGGGACAGTCTACACAGATACGCAGTATTTT
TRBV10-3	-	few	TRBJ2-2	CAISESYRLNTGELFF	TGTGCCATCAGTGAGTCTTACAGGTTGAACACCGGGGAGCTGTTTTTT
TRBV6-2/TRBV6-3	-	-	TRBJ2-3	CASSYGTSDTDTQYF	TGTGCCAGCAGTTACGGGACTTCTGACACAGATACGCAGTATTTT
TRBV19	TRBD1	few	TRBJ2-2	CASSITGGDTGELFF	TGTGCCAGTAGTATAACAGGGGGAGACACCGGGGAGCTGTTTTTT